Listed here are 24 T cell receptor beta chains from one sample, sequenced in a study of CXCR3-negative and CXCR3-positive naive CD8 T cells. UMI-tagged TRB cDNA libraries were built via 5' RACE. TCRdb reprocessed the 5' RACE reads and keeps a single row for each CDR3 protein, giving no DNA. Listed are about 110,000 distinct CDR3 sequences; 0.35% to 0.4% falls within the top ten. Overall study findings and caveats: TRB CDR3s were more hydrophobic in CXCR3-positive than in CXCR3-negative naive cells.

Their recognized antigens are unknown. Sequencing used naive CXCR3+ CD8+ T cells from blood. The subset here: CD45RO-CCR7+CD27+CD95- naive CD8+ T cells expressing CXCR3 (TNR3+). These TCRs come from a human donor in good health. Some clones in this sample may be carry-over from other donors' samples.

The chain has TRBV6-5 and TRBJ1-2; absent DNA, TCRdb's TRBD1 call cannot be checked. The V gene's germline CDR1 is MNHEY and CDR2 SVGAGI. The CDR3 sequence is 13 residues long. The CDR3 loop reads CASSLQGLDGYTF.

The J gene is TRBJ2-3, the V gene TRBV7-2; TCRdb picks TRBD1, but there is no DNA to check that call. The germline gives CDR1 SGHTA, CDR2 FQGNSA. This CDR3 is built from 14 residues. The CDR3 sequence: CASSLPGYTDTQYF.

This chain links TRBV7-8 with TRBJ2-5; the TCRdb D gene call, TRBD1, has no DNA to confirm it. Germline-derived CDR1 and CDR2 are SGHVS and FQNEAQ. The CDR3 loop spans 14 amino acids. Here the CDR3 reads CASSYRQLQETQYF.

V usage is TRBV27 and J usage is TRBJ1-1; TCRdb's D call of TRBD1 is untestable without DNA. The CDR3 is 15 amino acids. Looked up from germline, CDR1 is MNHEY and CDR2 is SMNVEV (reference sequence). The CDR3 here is CASSSRGGVTPEAFF.

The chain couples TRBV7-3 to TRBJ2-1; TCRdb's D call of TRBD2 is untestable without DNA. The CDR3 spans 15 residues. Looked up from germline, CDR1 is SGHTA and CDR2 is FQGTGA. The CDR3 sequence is CASSLMTSGYNEQFF.

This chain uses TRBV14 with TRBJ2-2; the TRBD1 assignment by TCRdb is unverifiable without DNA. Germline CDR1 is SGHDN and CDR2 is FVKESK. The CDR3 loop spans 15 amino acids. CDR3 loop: CASSLRDLNTGELFF.

The CDR3 here is CASRAATNEQYF. This chain uses TRBV11-2 with TRBJ2-7. This CDR3 contains 12 residues. Germline V gene lookup returns CDR1 SGHAT and CDR2 FQNNGV.

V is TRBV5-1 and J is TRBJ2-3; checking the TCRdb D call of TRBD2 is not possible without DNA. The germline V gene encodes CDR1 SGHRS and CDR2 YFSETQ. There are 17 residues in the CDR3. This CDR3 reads CASSLASAGGPADTQYF.

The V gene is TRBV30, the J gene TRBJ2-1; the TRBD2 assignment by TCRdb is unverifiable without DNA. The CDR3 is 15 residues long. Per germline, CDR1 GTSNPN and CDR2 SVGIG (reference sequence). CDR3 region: CAWSVSIGTSREQFF. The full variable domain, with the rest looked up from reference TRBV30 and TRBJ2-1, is SQTIHQWPATLVQPVGSPLSLECTVEGTSNPNLYWYRQAAGRGLQLLFYSVGIGQISSEVPQNLSASRPQDRQFILSSKKLLLSDSGFYLCAWSVSIGTSREQFFGPGTRLTVL.

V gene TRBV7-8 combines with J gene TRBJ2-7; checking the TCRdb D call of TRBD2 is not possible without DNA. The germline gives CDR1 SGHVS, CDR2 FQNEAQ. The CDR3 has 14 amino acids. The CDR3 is CASSLRLAVGEQYF.

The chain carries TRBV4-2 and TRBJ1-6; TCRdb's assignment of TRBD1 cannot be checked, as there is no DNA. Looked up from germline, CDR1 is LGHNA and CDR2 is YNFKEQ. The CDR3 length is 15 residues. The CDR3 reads CASSQDRGASSPLHF.

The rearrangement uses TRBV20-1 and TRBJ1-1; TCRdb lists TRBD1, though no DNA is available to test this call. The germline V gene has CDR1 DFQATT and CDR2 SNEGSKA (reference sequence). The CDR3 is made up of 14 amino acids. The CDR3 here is CSAPSGGASNEAFF.

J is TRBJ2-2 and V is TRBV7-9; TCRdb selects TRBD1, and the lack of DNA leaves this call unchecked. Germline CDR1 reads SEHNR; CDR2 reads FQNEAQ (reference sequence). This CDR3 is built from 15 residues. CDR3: CATRGGRRGTGELFF.

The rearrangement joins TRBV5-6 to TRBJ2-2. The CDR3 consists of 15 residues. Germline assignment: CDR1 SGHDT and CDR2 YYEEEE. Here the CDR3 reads CASELGAKPIGELFF.

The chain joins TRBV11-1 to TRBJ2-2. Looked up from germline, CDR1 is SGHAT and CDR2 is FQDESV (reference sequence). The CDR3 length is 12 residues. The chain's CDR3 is CASSHFTGELFF. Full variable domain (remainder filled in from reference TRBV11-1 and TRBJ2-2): EAEVAQSPRYKITEKSQAVAFWCDPISGHATLYWYRQILGQGPELLVQFQDESVVDDSQLPKDRFSAERLKGVDSTLKIQPAELGDSAMYLCASSHFTGELFFGEGSRLTVL.

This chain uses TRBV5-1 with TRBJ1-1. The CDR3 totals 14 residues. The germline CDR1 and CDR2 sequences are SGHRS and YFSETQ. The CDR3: CASSLAHLNTEAFF.

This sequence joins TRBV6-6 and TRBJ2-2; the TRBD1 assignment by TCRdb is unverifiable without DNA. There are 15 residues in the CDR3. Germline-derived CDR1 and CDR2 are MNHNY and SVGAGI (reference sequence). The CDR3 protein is CASSFQGTNTGELFF.

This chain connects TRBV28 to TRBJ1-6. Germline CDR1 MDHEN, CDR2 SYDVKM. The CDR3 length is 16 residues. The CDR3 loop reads CASSFPGSSYNSPLHF.

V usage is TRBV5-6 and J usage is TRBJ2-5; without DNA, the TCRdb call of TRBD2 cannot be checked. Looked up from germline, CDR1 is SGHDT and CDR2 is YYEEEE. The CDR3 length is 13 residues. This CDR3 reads CASSLGLAGAQYF.

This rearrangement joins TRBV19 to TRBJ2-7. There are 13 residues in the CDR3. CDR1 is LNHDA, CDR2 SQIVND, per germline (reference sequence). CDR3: CASSMSGSYEQYF.

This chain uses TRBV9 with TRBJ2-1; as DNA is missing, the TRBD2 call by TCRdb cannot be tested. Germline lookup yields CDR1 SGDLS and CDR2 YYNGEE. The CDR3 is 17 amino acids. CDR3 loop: CASSALTTSGGVREQFF.

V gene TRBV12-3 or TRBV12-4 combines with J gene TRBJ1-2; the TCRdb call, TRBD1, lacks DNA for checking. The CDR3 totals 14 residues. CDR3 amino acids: CASSSQDRGYGYTF.

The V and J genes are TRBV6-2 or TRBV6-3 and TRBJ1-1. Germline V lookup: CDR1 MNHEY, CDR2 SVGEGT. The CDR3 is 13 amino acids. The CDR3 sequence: CASRWAGNTEAFF.

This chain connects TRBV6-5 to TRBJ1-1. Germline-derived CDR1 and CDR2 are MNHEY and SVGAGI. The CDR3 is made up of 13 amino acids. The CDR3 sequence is CASSTDGNTEAFF.